Reported below is one TCR beta chain. In the authors' workflow: It was from reference gene primer amplification that nucleated cell counts were estimated. Clones were sequenced by immunoSEQ multiplex PCR, and TCRdb holds only the in-frame ones, with some missing. The V and J calls and the clone size are those of that table, but D and trimming were determined from the DNA. Among under 300,000 clones listed, roughly four fifths were seen once. This record comes from a study of blood T cell repertoires in COVID-19. In assigning cohorts, the study relied on participant-reported clinical history. All recovered Cohort 3 donors got two negative PCRs, got clearance, or saw symptom resolution. CDR1 and CDR2 (germline): SGHTA, FQGTGA. The CDR3 spans 15 residues. Trimming at V came to 3 bases and at J to 4 bases, leaving 3 bases not matched to a gene.

Sequenced material: PBMCs or T cells enriched from blood (not recorded which). The V and J genes are TRBV7-3 and TRBJ2-1, with 10 bases matching TRBD2. The source is a man between 40 and 49 years old who had recovered from COVID-19. CDR3 residues: CASSFERGGYNEQFF. The CDR3 DNA follows: TGTGCCAGCAGCTTTGAGCGGGGGGGTTACAATGAGCAGTTCTTC.